This passage covers 17 T cell receptor beta chains from one sample sequenced in a study of blood T cell repertoires in COVID-19. Assay: immunoSEQ multiplex PCR; the TCRdb copy retains only in-frame clones and omits some. The sample lists roughly 230,000 clones, under 90% occurring once. Source material: peripheral blood. The receptors here all came from a woman older than 75 with COVID-19, enrolled during active disease.

CDR3 region: CASSDGTGGFSGNTIYF. As DNA, the CDR3 is TGCGCCAGCAGTGATGGGACAGGGGGATTTTCTGGAAACACCATATATTTT. The chain recombines TRBV10-2 with TRBJ1-3; 11 positions agree with TRBD1. V dropped 3 bases and J dropped 1; count of bases not matched to a gene: 5. Per germline, CDR1 WSHSY and CDR2 SAAADI. This CDR3 has 17 residues.

V gene TRBV5-4 combines with J gene TRBJ2-3, with 7 bases identical to TRBD1. Germline loops: CDR1 SGHNT, CDR2 YYREEE (reference sequence). This CDR3 region has 18 residues. Trimming at V came to 4 bases and at J to 2 bases, leaving 16 bases not matched to a gene. The CDR3 region has the DNA TGTGCCAGCAGCCCACCCGGGACAGTTGTGCGAATCACAGATACGCAGTATTTT. Protein sequence: CASSPPGTVVRITDTQYF.

This clone was observed a few times. The chain is built from TRBV28 and TRBJ1-2; D is perhaps TRBD1 (5 bases). The CDR3 has 11 residues. Germline V CDR1 and CDR2: MDHEN, SYDVKM. The ends were cut back, 7 bases at V and 5 bases at J, with 8 bases in the middle. CDR3 amino acids: CASTDRYGYTF. CDR3 bases: TGTGCCAGCACCGACAGATATGGCTACACCTTC.

The V call is TRBV15, the J call TRBJ1-2; possibly TRBD1 for D (6 bases). Trimming took 0 bases from V and 7 from J, leaving 12 bases between them. Germline V lookup: CDR1 LNHNV, CDR2 YYDKDF (reference sequence). This CDR3 spans 14 amino acids. The CDR3 DNA follows: TGTGCCACCAGCAGAGATCGGGGGGCGACTGGCTACACCTTC. As protein: CATSRDRGATGYTF.

The V call is TRBV6-5, the J call TRBJ1-5, with 8 positions matching TRBD1. This CDR3 is 15 amino acids long. V gave up 6 bases and J gave up 6 bases; unmatched junction bases: 10. CDR1 is MNHEY, CDR2 SVGAGI, per germline. The CDR3 loop is CASRGAGGVGQPQHF. Written as DNA, the CDR3 is TGTGCCAGCAGGGGAGCAGGGGGCGTGGGTCAGCCCCAGCATTTT.

This rearrangement joins TRBV9 to TRBJ2-3; D not certain. Germline V CDR1 and CDR2: SGDLS, YYNGEE. The CDR3 runs to 15 residues. The V and J ends lost 1 base and 0 bases respectively, with 9 bases between them. CDR3 in amino acids: CASSVFGGSTDTQYF. The CDR3 DNA is TGTGCCAGCAGCGTATTTGGCGGTAGCACAGATACGCAGTATTTT.

For the CDR3, the DNA is TGTGCCAGCAGCTTAGGGCAGGGGAACACCGGGGAGCTGTTTTTT. It specifies CASSLGQGNTGELFF. The chain is built from TRBV11-2 and TRBJ2-2; D is possibly TRBD1 (5 bases). Germline V gene lookup returns CDR1 SGHAT and CDR2 FQNNGV. CDR3 length: 15 residues. Trimming took off 1 base at V and 1 base at J, with 7 bases between the two ends.

The genes are TRBV10-3 and TRBJ2-3; TRBD1 matches at 11 bases. The ends lost 0 bases at V and 3 bases at J; junction bases unmatched: 2. This CDR3 has 16 residues. Germline values: CDR1 ENHRY, CDR2 SYGVKD. CDR3 region: CAISESGTGGTDTQYF. The CDR3 region has the DNA TGTGCCATCAGTGAGTCCGGGACAGGGGGGACAGATACGCAGTATTTT.

The rearrangement joins TRBV9 to TRBJ1-2; 8 nucleotides align to TRBD1. The junction had 6 bases not matched to a gene; V was cut back by 6 bases and J by 2 bases. The CDR3 runs 14 residues. The germline V gene encodes CDR1 SGDLS and CDR2 YYNGEE. The CDR3, as DNA: TGTGCCAGCACTCTTGGACAGGGAAACTATGGCTACACCTTC. Translating it yields CASTLGQGNYGYTF.

J is TRBJ1-3 and V is TRBV5-1; D gene unclear. Germline loops: CDR1 SGHRS, CDR2 YFSETQ. The length of the CDR3 is 15 residues. V gave up 5 bases and J gave up 0 bases, with 12 bases separating them. In DNA, the CDR3 is TGCGCCAGCAGGGACTATCCCTACTCTGGAAACACCATATATTTT. Encoded protein: CASRDYPYSGNTIYF.

This clone has just a few counts. The rearrangement links TRBV24-1 to TRBJ2-7; D remains unclear. The CDR3 is 13 amino acids. Trimming took 4 bases from V and 2 from J, leaving 8 bases between them. Per germline, CDR1 KGHDR and CDR2 SFDVKD. CDR3 sequence reads: CATSDTHTYEQYF. The CDR3 nucleotides are TGTGCCACCAGTGACACACACACCTACGAGCAGTACTTC.

This chain uses TRBV10-3 with TRBJ2-6; D not resolved. V gave up 11 bases and J gave up 0 bases, with 14 bases separating them. This CDR3 has 15 amino acids. Germline V gene data show CDR1 as ENHRY and CDR2 as SYGVKD. CDR3 protein: CAAAWAASGANVLTF. The CDR3 DNA is TGTGCCGCTGCTTGGGCTGCCTCTGGGGCCAACGTCCTGACTTTC.

The V and J genes are TRBV6-5 and TRBJ2-3; D unresolved. The CDR3 extends over 13 amino acids. Trimming took 6 bases from V and 0 from J, leaving 7 bases between them. Germline V gene lookup returns CDR1 MNHEY and CDR2 SVGAGI. The chain's CDR3 is CASSYASTDTQYF. The CDR3 coding sequence is TGTGCCAGCAGCTATGCTAGCACAGATACGCAGTATTTT.

To note about this clone: This sample includes further DNA sequences coding for the same CDR3. This chain uses TRBV5-1 with TRBJ1-4, with D possibly being TRBD1 (5 bases). The CDR3 consists of 14 residues. V lost 4 bases and J 2 bases, leaving 9 bases between the germline ends. Germline CDR1 SGHRS, CDR2 YFSETQ. The CDR3 DNA follows: TGCGCCAGCAGCCCGGGGACTACTAATGAAAAACTGTTTTTT. This gives the protein CASSPGTTNEKLFF. The full variable domain, in which reference TRBV5-1 and TRBJ1-4 provide the parts outside the CDR3, is KAGVTQTPRYLIKTRGQQVTLSCSPISGHRSVSWYQQTPGQGLQFLFEYFSETQRNKGNFPGRFSGRQFSNSRSEMNVSTLELGDSALYLCASSPGTTNEKLFFGSGTQLSVL.

This chain links TRBV2 with TRBJ2-5; D is uncertain. CDR3 length: 11 amino acids. The germline gives CDR1 SNHLY, CDR2 FYNNEI. V lost 11 bases, J lost 2 bases, and 9 bases lay in between. CDR3 DNA sequence: TGTGCCTCGAACACACAAGAGACCCAGTACTTC. This translates into CASNTQETQYF.

This chain connects TRBV18 to TRBJ1-1; unclear D gene. Looked up from germline, CDR1 is KGHSH and CDR2 is LQKENI. The V end lost 3 bases, the J end lost 1 base, and 12 bases lay between the germline ends. The length of the CDR3 is 15 residues. The CDR3 DNA follows: TGTGCCAGCTCACCGCAGGCTACCAAGAACACTGAAGCTTTCTTT. Translating it yields CASSPQATKNTEAFF.

V and J are TRBV28 and TRBJ1-5; no reliable D call. CDR1 is MDHEN, CDR2 SYDVKM, per germline. V lost 2 bases to trimming and J lost 1 base, with 12 bases between them. The CDR3 is made up of 16 amino acids. The CDR3: CASSLTGRGSNQPQHF. The CDR3, as DNA: TGTGCCAGCAGTTTAACGGGTCGAGGGAGCAATCAGCCCCAGCATTTT.